This TCR beta chain emerged from a study of PD-1 blockade in mismatch repair-deficient tumors. Looking at the study overall: Patients had fewer than 15 mismatch repair-deficient cancer types and were previously treated and progressing. Regarding the study as a whole: Tumor-resident clones, often absent from pretreatment blood, expanded after pembrolizumab and then contracted.

The count of this clone is one. Its antigen is unknown. TCRdb's table, derived via immunoSEQ multiplex PCR, lists solely in-frame clones and lacks some. This table has some 120,000 clones, around 87% appearing once. The TCR-sequenced patients were a few responders to pembrolizumab. Trimming stripped 0 bases from V and 0 bases from J, with 5 bases between. Germline CDR1 and CDR2: KGHSH and LQKENI. The CDR3 totals 15 residues. This clonotype was obtained from an adult with mismatch repair-deficient cancer. The sequencing used peripheral blood, collected 44 weeks after starting pembrolizumab. The genes are TRBV18 and TRBJ1-4; D gene ambiguous. This CDR3 reads CASSPPQTTNEKLFF. CDR3 DNA: TGTGCCAGCTCACCACCGCAAACAACTAATGAAAAACTGTTTTTT.